The 16 T cell receptor beta chains below all came from one sample that was sequenced in a study of cytotoxic CD8 clonotypes in ibrutinib-treated CLL. TCRdb's copy holds only in-frame clones and misses some; the assay was immunoSEQ multiplex PCR. This sample yields 100,000 to 150,000 clones, of which 80% to 90% are seen a single time; around 2% belongs to the top ten. Specimen: PBMCs, collected after 24 months of ibrutinib treatment. The receptor source for this set is a human donor with chronic lymphocytic leukemia.

The rearrangement links TRBV5-4 to TRBJ2-2, with 7 positions matching TRBD2. Germline V lookup: CDR1 SGHNT, CDR2 YYREEE (reference sequence). Trimming cost V 6 bases and J 6 bases; bases outside gene matches: 14. CDR3 length equals 16 residues. The CDR3 loop is CASTRLVGGPSGELFF. CDR3 DNA sequence: TGTGCCAGCACCCGTCTGGTGGGAGGGCCATCCGGGGAGCTGTTTTTT.

The chain couples TRBV29-1 to TRBJ1-3; TRBD1 might be the D (6 bases). This CDR3 has 16 residues. Germline CDR1 is SQVTM and CDR2 is ANQGSEA. V lost 7 bases to trimming and J lost 0 bases, with 19 bases between them. The CDR3 protein is CSATLSWGASGNTIYF. In nucleotides, the CDR3 is TGCAGCGCCACCCTGTCGTGGGGGGCCTCTGGAAACACCATATATTTT.

This chain's CDR3 is CAIRGTSGRSGYEQYF. The CDR3 bases are TGTGCCATCAGGGGGACTAGCGGGAGATCAGGCTACGAGCAGTACTTC. V is TRBV10-3 and J is TRBJ2-7, with 14 positions matching TRBD2. The CDR3 covers 16 residues. Germline V gene lookup returns CDR1 ENHRY and CDR2 SYGVKD. J was trimmed by 3 bases and V by 6 bases; bases with no gene match: 7.

The CDR3 DNA reads TGTGCCAGCAGCCCCGGACAGCCACAAGAGACCCAGTACTTC. Its protein product is CASSPGQPQETQYF. V usage is TRBV7-3 and J usage is TRBJ2-5; D is possibly TRBD1 (6 bases). CDR1 SGHTA and CDR2 FQGTGA come from the germline V gene. The CDR3 totals 14 residues. V was pared by 5 bases and J by 2 bases, with 12 bases between.

This clone showed up just a few times. This chain connects TRBV6-1 to TRBJ1-1, with 7 bases that match TRBD1. CDR1 is MNHNS and CDR2 is SASEGT in the germline V gene. The CDR3 runs 15 residues. V lost 7 bases, J lost 4 bases, and 12 bases stayed unmatched. In DNA form, the CDR3 reads TGTGCCAGCAATTATCCCCAGGGGGGGATCACTGAAGCTTTCTTT. It is translated as CASNYPQGGITEAFF.

With respect to this clone: An end of the junction differs from the germline gene, which may be a read error. Other DNA sequences from this sample encode an identical CDR3 as well. The rearrangement joins TRBV5-1 to TRBJ2-7; the D is unclear. The germline CDR1 and CDR2 sequences are SGHRS and YFSETQ. The CDR3 extends over 11 amino acids. As DNA, the CDR3 is TGCGCCAGTAGCTATGACGCCGAGCAGTACTTC. It translates to CASSYDAEQYF. The full variable domain, rest sourced from reference TRBV5-1 and TRBJ2-7, is KAGVTQTPRYLIKTRGQQVTLSCSPISGHRSVSWYQQTPGQGLQFLFEYFSETQRNKGNFPGRFSGRQFSNSRSEMNVSTLELGDSALYLCASSYDAEQYFGPGTRLTVT.

This rearrangement joins TRBV7-9 to TRBJ2-3, with 7 bases aligning to TRBD2. Germline trimming cut 5 bases from V and 1 base from J; bases unmatched to any gene: 3. The CDR3 length is 14 residues. Germline CDR1 SEHNR, CDR2 FQNEAQ (reference sequence). The CDR3 loop is CASSPRGGTDTQYF. Here the CDR3 DNA reads TGTGCCAGCAGCCCCCGGGGGGGCACAGATACGCAGTATTTT.

The J gene is TRBJ1-5, the V gene TRBV5-1; 8 bases align to TRBD1. Trimming cost V 5 bases and J 0 bases; bases outside gene matches: 19. This CDR3 comprises 20 residues. CDR1 SGHRS and CDR2 YFSETQ come from the germline V gene. CDR3 DNA: TGCGCCAGCAGACCGGTCGTGCAGGGGGCATTGGATTATAGCAATCAGCCCCAGCATTTT. Its protein product is CASRPVVQGALDYSNQPQHF.

This chain joins TRBV7-9 and TRBJ2-7; D is tentatively TRBD1 or TRBD2 (5 bases each). Trimming cost V 5 bases and J 2 bases, with 13 bases left between them. The CDR3 length is 14 residues. The germline V gene has CDR1 SEHNR and CDR2 FQNEAQ (reference sequence). The CDR3: CASSPGRLAYEQYF. As DNA, the CDR3 is TGTGCCAGCAGCCCGGGGCGTCTAGCCTACGAGCAGTACTTC.

This rearrangement joins TRBV7-2 to TRBJ2-7; possible D gene TRBD2, 6 bases. In germline, CDR1 is SGHTA, CDR2 FQGNSA. This CDR3 comprises 12 residues. V was shortened by 5 bases and J by 10 bases, with 15 bases between the two germline ends. CDR3 sequence: CASSLPEGNQYF. The CDR3 DNA reads TGTGCCAGCAGCCTCCCGGAGGGGAATCAGTACTTC. The full variable domain, with the rest looked up from reference TRBV7-2 and TRBJ2-7, is GAGVSQSPSNKVTEKGKDVELRCDPISGHTALYWYRQSLGQGLEFLIYFQGNSAPDKSGLPSDRFSAERTGGSVSTLTIQRTQQEDSAVYLCASSLPEGNQYFGPGTRLTVT.

The chain has TRBV6-1 and TRBJ2-7; D gene unclear. V was pared by 7 bases and J by 2 bases, with 18 bases between. The CDR3 covers 15 residues. Germline assignment: CDR1 MNHNS and CDR2 SASEGT. This chain's CDR3 is CASIVVTGGAYEQYF. The CDR3 nucleotides read TGTGCCAGCATCGTCGTTACGGGTGGGGCCTACGAGCAGTACTTC.

The gene calls are TRBV9 and TRBJ2-1; possible D gene TRBD2, 7 bases. This CDR3 contains 15 residues. Deletions cut 6 bases from V and 6 bases from J, with 19 bases between. CDR1 and CDR2 (germline): SGDLS, YYNGEE. The CDR3 protein is CASNLGGGRGNEQFF. The CDR3 coding sequence is TGTGCCAGCAACCTGGGAGGGGGAAGGGGCAATGAGCAGTTCTTC.

The chain links TRBV29-1 to TRBJ2-3, with 10 bases lining up with TRBD1. Germline trimming cut 4 bases from V and 3 bases from J; bases unmatched to any gene: 4. The CDR3 sequence is 14 residues long. The germline gives CDR1 SQVTM, CDR2 ANQGSEA. The CDR3 nucleotides are TGCAGCGTTGGGGGACAGGGGAAAACAGATACGCAGTATTTT. This codes for CSVGGQGKTDTQYF.

The chain joins TRBV6-5 to TRBJ2-7; D perhaps matches TRBD1 (6 bases). Trimming pared 7 bases from V and 5 bases from J, leaving 21 bases between. In germline, CDR1 is MNHEY, CDR2 SVGAGI. The CDR3 loop spans 15 amino acids. The CDR3 DNA sequence: TGTGCCAGCACGCGCGTAGGGGGTCGACGGGACGAGCAGTACTTC. Amino acid sequence: CASTRVGGRRDEQYF.

The chain uses TRBV6-6 and TRBJ2-2, with D possibly TRBD1 on 6 matching bases. Germline CDR1 MNHNY, CDR2 SVGAGI (reference sequence). This CDR3 has 15 residues. V gave up 4 bases and J gave up 0 bases, with 9 bases separating them. The CDR3 reads CASSSAGANTGELFF. For the CDR3, the DNA is TGTGCCAGCAGTTCGGCAGGGGCGAACACCGGGGAGCTGTTTTTT.

This clone appeared once. The chain has TRBV28 and TRBJ1-2, with D possibly matching TRBD1 (5 bases). Deletions cut 3 bases from V and 4 bases from J, with 12 bases between. The V gene's germline CDR1 is MDHEN and CDR2 SYDVKM. This CDR3 has 14 residues. CDR3 bases: TGTGCCAGCAGTTTGGGAAGGGGTGGCTATGGCTACACCTTC. It is translated as CASSLGRGGYGYTF.